This T cell receptor beta chain was observed in a study of T cell repertoires in cytomegalovirus infection. As for the study in general: The authors used CMV epitopes that were HLA-C-restricted (recently identified) and HLA-B-restricted (well studied). Regarding the study as a whole: It was HLA-C-restricted CMV-specific TCR beta clonotypes that dominated the response ex vivo.

The table lists this clonotype with many counts. Its specificity is not known. J lost 5 bases, V lost 5 bases, and 5 bases had no gene match. The germline V gene has CDR1 SGHNT and CDR2 YENEEA. CDR3 length: 15 amino acids. TCRdb redid the calling of the reads with MiXCR, one entry per CDR3 protein. The profile shows approximately 1,000,000 distinct CDR3 sequences, roughly 30% of them singletons. The specimen was cultured CD8+ T cells from PBMCs, collected from culture after CMV antigen stimulation. This chain uses TRBV11-3 with TRBJ2-2, with 10 bases that match TRBD1. This TCR came from a human donor in good health (CMV status not recorded). Some clones in this sample may be carry-over from other donors' samples. The DNA of the CDR3 is TGTGCCAGCAGCACCGGACAGGGGGGAACCGGGGAGCTGTTTTTT. It specifies CASSTGQGGTGELFF.